The 23 T cell receptor beta chains given below trace back to one sample, sequenced in a study of CD8 T cells in Susac syndrome. RNA in amounts of about 0.45 to 1 ug was reverse transcribed with random hexamers. TCRdb processed the immunoSEQ multiplex PCR reads anew with MiXCR; each CDR3 protein has one entry. The table lists around 200,000 distinct CDR3 sequences, more than 85% of them singletons. Specimen: CD4+ T cells from PBMCs. These receptor sequences come from a human donor with multiple sclerosis.

The CDR3 loop reads CASSQAPASYEQYF. The CDR3 bases are TGTGCCAGCAGCCAAGCCCCCGCTTCCTACGAGCAGTACTTC. V usage is TRBV3-1 and J usage is TRBJ2-7; D unclear. From germline, CDR1 is LGHDT and CDR2 YNNKEL (reference sequence). V was clipped by 1 base and J by 1 base, with 8 bases between them. The CDR3 covers 14 residues.

The chain recombines TRBV29-1 with TRBJ1-1; D is perhaps TRBD1 (6 bases). Germline assignment: CDR1 SQVTM and CDR2 ANQGSEA. With 7 bases removed from V and 1 base from J, the gap between germline ends came to 16 bases. The CDR3 covers 14 residues. In DNA form, the CDR3 reads TGCAGCGGGGGGCCGACGGGGAAGAACACTGAAGCTTTCTTT. Protein: CSGGPTGKNTEAFF.

The rearrangement uses TRBV6-2 or TRBV6-3 and TRBJ1-1, with D uncertain. In germline, CDR1 is MNHEY, CDR2 SVGEGT. V was pared by 1 base and J by 6 bases, with 6 bases between. The CDR3 is 12 amino acids. CDR3 in amino acids: CASSYFRSEAFF. The CDR3 region has the DNA TGTGCCAGCAGTTACTTCCGGTCTGAAGCTTTCTTT.

The chain links TRBV20-1 to TRBJ2-5; TRBD1 matches at 9 bases. Germline-derived CDR1 and CDR2 are DFQATT and SNEGSKA (reference sequence). The CDR3 extends over 14 amino acids. Trimming removed 3 bases from V and 0 bases from J; junction bases left unmatched: 2. CDR3 in amino acids: CSASRDRDQETQYF. The CDR3 DNA reads TGCAGTGCTAGCAGGGACAGGGACCAAGAGACCCAGTACTTC.

The chain links TRBV27 to TRBJ2-5; TRBD1 is a possible D gene (6 bases). V dropped 10 bases and J dropped 3 bases, with 21 bases sitting between them. CDR3 length equals 15 residues. CDR1 and CDR2 (germline): MNHEY, SMNVEV (reference sequence). CDR3 sequence (DNA): TGTGCCACCCTGTGGGGTGTGGGGGCCGAAGAGACCCAGTACTTC. Residues: CATLWGVGAEETQYF.

The chain employs TRBV29-1 and TRBJ2-5; D is possibly TRBD1 (5 bases). CDR3 length: 11 residues. Trimming removed 5 bases from V and 7 bases from J, with 11 bases in between. Per germline, CDR1 SQVTM and CDR2 ANQGSEA. The CDR3 DNA follows: TGCAGCGTTAACCCCCAGGGGACCCAGTACTTC. It encodes CSVNPQGTQYF. The full variable domain, completed using reference TRBV29-1 and TRBJ2-5, is SAVISQKPSRDICQRGTSLTIQCQVDSQVTMMFWYRQQPGQSLTLIATANQGSEATYESGFVIDKFPISRPNLTFSTLTVSNMSPEDSSIYLCSVNPQGTQYFGPGTRLLVL.

The chain combines TRBV3-1 with TRBJ2-5; perhaps TRBD1 as D (6 bases). CDR1 and CDR2 (germline): LGHDT, YNNKEL (reference sequence). CDR3 length equals 15 residues. The V end lost 1 base, the J end lost 1 base, and 10 bases lay between the germline ends. In DNA, the CDR3 is TGTGCCAGCAGCCAAGTAACAGGGTCCCAAGAGACCCAGTACTTC. Translation gives CASSQVTGSQETQYF.

The chain is built from TRBV5-4 and TRBJ1-2; 8 bases align to TRBD1. The germline V gene encodes CDR1 SGHNT and CDR2 YYREEE (reference sequence). Germline trimming cut 3 bases from V and 3 bases from J; bases unmatched to any gene: 7. This CDR3 region has 15 residues. CDR3 protein: CASSSGQGTDYGYTF. DNA for the CDR3: TGTGCCAGCAGCTCAGGACAGGGTACTGACTATGGCTACACCTTC.

The chain couples TRBV7-2 to TRBJ1-1; no firm D call. The V end lost 7 bases, the J end lost 3 bases, and 12 bases lay between the germline ends. CDR1 and CDR2 (germline): SGHTA, FQGNSA. This CDR3 is built from 13 residues. CDR3 sequence: CASTTTRDTEAFF. DNA of the CDR3: TGTGCCAGCACCACCACACGCGACACTGAAGCTTTCTTT.

In DNA form, the CDR3 reads TGCAGCGTTGAGCAGCTAGAAGCTAACTATGGCTACACCTTC. The encoded protein is CSVEQLEANYGYTF. The rearrangement joins TRBV29-1 to TRBJ1-2; D remains unclear. The ends were cut back, 3 bases at V and 0 bases at J, with 11 bases in the middle. Per germline, CDR1 SQVTM and CDR2 ANQGSEA. This CDR3 is 14 amino acids long.

This chain uses TRBV29-1 with TRBJ2-1; D not certain. V lost 5 bases and J 8 bases, leaving 10 bases between the germline ends. CDR1 and CDR2 (germline): SQVTM, ANQGSEA. The CDR3 spans 11 residues. The CDR3 DNA is TGCAGCGTTCACATTTGGGATGAGCAGTTCTTC. This gives the protein CSVHIWDEQFF.

The genes are TRBV20-1 and TRBJ2-3; D is unclear. Germline V gene sequence: CDR1 DFQATT, CDR2 SNEGSKA (reference sequence). The CDR3 covers 12 residues. Trimming cost V 8 bases and J 3 bases, with 12 bases left between them. For the CDR3, the DNA is TGCAGTTCTACGCCCGGAACAGATACGCAGTATTTT. It translates to CSSTPGTDTQYF.

The V and J genes are TRBV2 and TRBJ1-6, with 9 bases aligning to TRBD1. V gave up 6 bases and J gave up 9 bases; unmatched junction bases: 9. The CDR3 is 15 amino acids. Germline assignment: CDR1 SNHLY and CDR2 FYNNEI. The CDR3 loop reads CASRSMTGGRSPLHF. For the CDR3, the DNA is TGTGCCAGCAGATCCATGACAGGGGGACGTTCACCCCTCCACTTT.

This chain connects TRBV10-3 to TRBJ1-5, with D perhaps matching TRBD1 (5 bases). The ends were cut back, 10 bases at V and 1 base at J, with 17 bases in the middle. Germline V gene lookup returns CDR1 ENHRY and CDR2 SYGVKD. CDR3 length: 15 amino acids. This CDR3 reads CATRTGAGSNQPQHF. The CDR3 coding sequence is TGTGCCACGAGGACTGGGGCGGGGAGCAATCAGCCCCAGCATTTT.

This sequence joins TRBV30 and TRBJ2-1, with D tentatively TRBD1 (6 bases). V was pared by 7 bases and J by 7 bases, with 32 bases between. The CDR3 is 18 residues long. Germline values: CDR1 GTSNPN, CDR2 SVGIG (reference sequence). The CDR3 region has the DNA TGTGCCTCTGCTCCCGGACAGTTTTTTCTCATGGGCCGGAATGAGCAGTTCTTC. Protein sequence: CASAPGQFFLMGRNEQFF.

This chain links TRBV7-2 with TRBJ2-7; TRBD1 matches 9 bases. Trimming took 8 bases from V and 5 from J; bases not matched to a gene: 7. Per the germline V gene, CDR1 is SGHTA and CDR2 is FQGNSA. The CDR3 length is 13 residues. The CDR3 DNA sequence: TGTGCCAGCGAATACAGGGGGCGCGACGAGCAGTACTTC. It encodes CASEYRGRDEQYF.

The chain has TRBV4-2 and TRBJ2-3; D possibly corresponds to TRBD2 (6 bases). Germline CDR1 LGHNA, CDR2 YNFKEQ. The ends were cut back, 4 bases at V and 4 bases at J, with 15 bases in the middle. This CDR3 comprises 15 residues. The CDR3 loop is CASSPEGRYADTQYF. CDR3 DNA sequence: TGTGCCAGCAGCCCGGAGGGGAGGTACGCAGATACGCAGTATTTT.

The chain has TRBV18 and TRBJ2-7; 7 nucleotides agree with TRBD1. The trim removed 1 base at V and 6 bases at J, leaving 3 bases unmatched. Germline V lookup: CDR1 KGHSH, CDR2 LQKENI. This CDR3 is 13 amino acids long. CDR3 DNA sequence: TGTGCCAGCTCACCACGACAGGGTCCCGAGCAGTACTTC. Translating it yields CASSPRQGPEQYF.

This rearrangement joins TRBV5-1 to TRBJ2-3, with D perhaps being TRBD1 or TRBD2 (5 bases each). Trimming pared 6 bases from V and 0 bases from J, leaving 11 bases between. The CDR3 spans 14 residues. CDR1 and CDR2 from the germline V gene are SGHRS and YFSETQ. The CDR3 bases are TGCGCCAGCACCTGGGACGATAGCACAGATACGCAGTATTTT. Protein sequence: CASTWDDSTDTQYF. Supplemented by reference TRBV5-1 and TRBJ2-3, the full variable domain reads KAGVTQTPRYLIKTRGQQVTLSCSPISGHRSVSWYQQTPGQGLQFLFEYFSETQRNKGNFPGRFSGRQFSNSRSEMNVSTLELGDSALYLCASTWDDSTDTQYFGPGTRLTVL.

The table lists this clonotype with a count of one. The chain joins TRBV4-2 to TRBJ2-5; 13 bases are a match to TRBD2. CDR1 and CDR2 from the germline V gene are LGHNA and YNFKEQ. The CDR3 is made up of 17 amino acids. Trimming at V came to 4 bases and at J to 3 bases, leaving 8 bases not matched to a gene. The CDR3 bases are TGTGCCAGCAGCCGGTTCTCCACTAGCGGGGGGGAAGAGACCCAGTACTTC. Protein sequence: CASSRFSTSGGEETQYF.

The CDR3 is CASSHLGMLKQYF. The CDR3 nucleotides are TGTGCCAGCAGCCACCTCGGCATGCTTAAGCAGTACTTC. The chain links TRBV3-1 to TRBJ2-7, with D uncertain. CDR1 is LGHDT, CDR2 YNNKEL, per germline (reference sequence). The CDR3 runs 13 residues. Between the trimmed V and J ends, which lost 3 bases and 8 bases, there was a span of 14 bases.

The chain is built from TRBV30 and TRBJ1-2; unclear D gene. V lost 0 bases and J lost 5, with 7 bases in between. There are 12 residues in the CDR3. CDR1 is GTSNPN, CDR2 SVGIG, per germline (reference sequence). The CDR3 bases are TGTGCCTGGAGTGTGTCGGGGTATGGCTACACCTTC. It is translated as CAWSVSGYGYTF.

The genes are TRBV20-1 and TRBJ1-2; D ambiguous. Germline V gene lookup returns CDR1 DFQATT and CDR2 SNEGSKA (reference sequence). This CDR3 spans 11 amino acids. The germline V and J ends were trimmed by 5 bases and 5 bases, with 9 bases remaining between them. The CDR3 nucleotides are TGCAGTGCTTTAGAGGGTTATGGCTACACCTTC. Residues: CSALEGYGYTF.